The 8 T cell receptor beta chains in this list originate from one sample, sequenced in a study of shared clonotypes between healthy human individuals. Clones were read by immunoSEQ multiplex PCR, and TCRdb kept only the in-frame ones, dropping some. The sample contains 700,000 or so clones, approximately 79% of which appear only once. Sequenced material: memory CD4+ T cells sorted from blood. Subset in this sample: CD45RA-negative fraction. The receptors come from a woman aged 30 to 39 in good health.

The sample holds a few counts of this clone. This chain connects TRBV27 to TRBJ2-1; D remains ambiguous. The germline V and J ends were trimmed by 2 bases and 7 bases, with 15 bases remaining between them. The CDR3 is 15 residues long. From germline, CDR1 is MNHEY and CDR2 SMNVEV (reference sequence). CDR3 protein: CASSLGGSIRNEQFF. The CDR3 nucleotides read TGTGCCAGCAGTTTAGGTGGGTCTATTAGAAATGAGCAGTTCTTC.

The chain is built from TRBV11-2 and TRBJ2-3; 10 bases are a match to TRBD2. The germline gives CDR1 SGHAT, CDR2 FQNNGV. The ends lost 5 bases at V and 3 bases at J; junction bases unmatched: 17. CDR3 size: 19 residues. The CDR3 loop reads CASSNGLALATSGTDTQYF. Here the CDR3 DNA reads TGTGCCAGCAGCAACGGACTCGCCCTTGCGACTAGCGGGACAGATACGCAGTATTTT.

The chain combines TRBV2 with TRBJ2-7; TRBD2 aligns across 11 bases. The ends lost 8 bases at V and 3 bases at J; junction bases unmatched: 9. This CDR3 has 15 residues. The germline V gene has CDR1 SNHLY and CDR2 FYNNEI. CDR3 coding DNA: TGTGCCAGCGCTGAAAGACTAGCGGGAATCTACGAGCAGTACTTC. This codes for CASAERLAGIYEQYF.

V and J are TRBV19 and TRBJ1-5; D might be TRBD1 (6 bases). Germline CDR1 LNHDA, CDR2 SQIVND (reference sequence). The V gene lost 9 bases and the J gene lost 3 bases, with 12 bases spanning the gap. The CDR3 length is 13 residues. Written as DNA, the CDR3 is TGTGCCAGCAAAACAGGGTACAATCAGCCCCAGCATTTT. Its translation: CASKTGYNQPQHF. Using reference TRBV19 and TRBJ1-5 for the parts outside the CDR3, the full variable domain is DGGITQSPKYLFRKEGQNVTLSCEQNLNHDAMYWYRQDPGQGLRLIYYSQIVNDFQKGDIAEGYSVSREKKESFPLTVTSAQKNPTAFYLCASKTGYNQPQHFGDGTRLSIL.

This chain links TRBV19 with TRBJ1-4; no clear D gene. Germline V gene lookup returns CDR1 LNHDA and CDR2 SQIVND (reference sequence). V lost 5 bases and J 4 bases, leaving 14 bases between the germline ends. The CDR3 extends over 15 amino acids. CDR3 DNA: TGTGCCAGTAGTCCGAGGAACACCCTTAATGAAAAACTGTTTTTT. Its translation is CASSPRNTLNEKLFF.

The chain uses TRBV6-1 and TRBJ1-5; TRBD1 is a possible D gene (5 bases). Looked up from germline, CDR1 is MNHNS and CDR2 is SASEGT. V lost 2 bases, J lost 7 bases, and 12 bases lay in between. CDR3 length: 14 residues. CDR3 in amino acids: CASSELGGLQPQHF. For the CDR3, the DNA is TGTGCCAGCAGTGAACTGGGGGGGTTACAGCCCCAGCATTTT.

This chain connects TRBV7-2 to TRBJ1-2; D possibly corresponds to TRBD1 (5 bases). Germline values: CDR1 SGHTA, CDR2 FQGNSA. The CDR3 is 14 amino acids. The germline V and J ends were trimmed by 2 bases and 8 bases, with 15 bases remaining between them. The CDR3 coding sequence is TGTGCCAGCAGCTTAAACCTCCAGGGTGGGGGCTACACCTTC. Amino acids: CASSLNLQGGGYTF. Full variable domain (rest looked up from reference TRBV7-2 and TRBJ1-2): GAGVSQSPSNKVTEKGKDVELRCDPISGHTALYWYRQSLGQGLEFLIYFQGNSAPDKSGLPSDRFSAERTGGSVSTLTIQRTQQEDSAVYLCASSLNLQGGGYTFGSGTRLTVV.

This clone was picked up many times. An end of the junction differs from the germline gene, which may be a read error. CDR3: CASSDLGQGAF. The CDR3 nucleotides are TGTGCCAGCAGTGACCTGGGACAGGGCGCCTTT. The chain combines TRBV2 with TRBJ1-4, with TRBD1 matching over 9 bases. Germline assignment: CDR1 SNHLY and CDR2 FYNNEI. This CDR3 contains 11 residues.